This T cell receptor (beta chain) stems from a study of blood T cell repertoires in COVID-19. Whole-study context: Acute and convalescent COVID-19 specimens originated in the United States, Italy and Spain. From T cells, B-cell-depleted T cells, or PBMCs came the material, which was cDNA or gDNA.

In the study's own analysis: Nucleated cell counts were estimated from reference gene primer amplification. Assay used: immunoSEQ multiplex PCR; TCRdb lists only in-frame clones, some missing. V and J calls and clone size are given by that table; D and trimming were obtained from the DNA. The sample holds fewer than 200,000 clones, about 88% seen once. Trimming took 8 bases from V and 3 from J; bases not matched to a gene: 10. Germline values: CDR1 WSHSY, CDR2 SAAADI. The CDR3 totals 16 residues. Sequenced: peripheral blood. This TCR derives from a man in his forties or fifties with active or convalescent COVID-19. The V and J genes are TRBV10-2 and TRBJ2-1; 10 bases line up with TRBD1. CDR3 DNA: TGCGCCAGCGAAGGACAGGGGGGCCGCCACTACAATGAGCAGTTCTTC. It encodes CASEGQGGRHYNEQFF.